Listed here are 9 T cell receptor beta chains from one sample, sequenced in a study of blood T cell repertoires in COVID-19. Method: immunoSEQ multiplex PCR; TCRdb's copy keeps in-frame clones and lacks some. The sample yields some 70,000 clones, 81% seen once. Sequencing was done on a sample of peripheral blood. The receptors here all came from a woman in her 70s with acute or convalescent COVID-19.

This clone was picked up a small number of times. The chain is built from TRBV18 and TRBJ1-3; unclear D gene. Trimming took 3 bases from V and 0 from J, leaving 9 bases between them. Germline V CDR1 and CDR2: KGHSH, LQKENI. The CDR3 spans 15 residues. DNA for the CDR3: TGTGCCAGCTCACCTATGGAGATCTCTGGAAACACCATATATTTT. This gives the protein CASSPMEISGNTIYF. Complete variable domain (other parts from reference TRBV18 and TRBJ1-3): NAGVMQNPRHLVRRRGQEARLRCSPMKGHSHVYWYRQLPEEGLKFMVYLQKENIIDESGMPKERFSAEFPKEGPSILRIQQVVRGDSAAYFCASSPMEISGNTIYFGEGSWLTVV.

The rearrangement links TRBV24-1 to TRBJ1-1; TRBD1 matches at 9 bases. Germline V gene sequence: CDR1 KGHDR, CDR2 SFDVKD. V trimming: 5 bases; J trimming: 4 bases; junction bases outside the gene matches: 1. The CDR3 loop spans 13 amino acids. CDR3 sequence: CATSGTGVTEAFF. As DNA, the CDR3 is TGTGCCACCAGTGGGACAGGGGTCACTGAAGCTTTCTTT.

Only one count was recorded for this clone. The V and J genes are TRBV7-9 and TRBJ1-1; maybe TRBD1 (5 bases). CDR1 and CDR2 from the germline V gene are SEHNR and FQNEAQ (reference sequence). The V and J ends lost 5 bases and 3 bases respectively, with 10 bases between them. There are 13 residues in the CDR3. The CDR3 DNA is TGTGCCAGCAGCCTTGACAGTTACACTGAAGCTTTCTTT. It is translated as CASSLDSYTEAFF.

This clone showed up just a few times. V gene TRBV5-8 combines with J gene TRBJ2-3; TRBD2 is a possible D gene (5 bases). This CDR3 region has 16 residues. Trimming pared 2 bases from V and 8 bases from J, leaving 21 bases between. Looked up from germline, CDR1 is SGHTS and CDR2 is YDEGEE. CDR3 in DNA: TGTGCCAGCAGCTTTCTTTTGGGGAGTACGGGTACTACGCAGTATTTT. It is translated as CASSFLLGSTGTTQYF.

This chain joins TRBV6-6 and TRBJ2-7; D is uncertain. The ends were cut back, 5 bases at V and 5 bases at J, with 7 bases in the middle. Germline CDR1 reads MNHNY; CDR2 reads SVGAGI (reference sequence). The length of the CDR3 is 11 residues. CDR3 bases: TGTGCCAGCAGTAACACACACGAGCAGTACTTC. Amino acids: CASSNTHEQYF.

The J gene is TRBJ2-2, the V gene TRBV13; 7 nucleotides agree with TRBD2. Losses at the gene ends were 2 bases for V and 0 bases for J; bases not matched to a gene: 3. The germline gives CDR1 PRHDT, CDR2 FYEKMQ (reference sequence). The CDR3 sequence is 16 residues long. As DNA, the CDR3 is TGTGCCAGCAGCTTACGGGGGGTTGCGAACACCGGGGAGCTGTTTTTT. It specifies CASSLRGVANTGELFF.

The rearrangement joins TRBV6-1 to TRBJ2-3, with 7 bases identical to TRBD2. In germline, CDR1 is MNHNS, CDR2 SASEGT. This CDR3 region has 15 residues. Unmatched junction bases numbered 6, after V lost 4 bases and J lost 2 bases. This CDR3 reads CASSGAAGNTDTQYF. DNA of the CDR3: TGTGCCAGCAGTGGAGCAGCGGGGAACACAGATACGCAGTATTTT.

CDR3 sequence reads: CASSTESATNEKLFF. The CDR3 DNA reads as TGTGCCAGCAGTACTGAGAGCGCAACTAATGAAAAACTGTTTTTT. V is TRBV28 and J is TRBJ1-4; the D is unclear. Trimming cost V 5 bases and J 0 bases, with 10 bases left between them. There are 15 residues in the CDR3. The germline V gene encodes CDR1 MDHEN and CDR2 SYDVKM.

The chain recombines TRBV12-5 with TRBJ2-7; TRBD2 matches 10 bases. The germline V gene has CDR1 LGHNT and CDR2 FRNRAP. The CDR3 is 16 amino acids. V lost 0 bases, J lost 4 bases, and 6 bases stayed unmatched. CDR3 sequence reads: CASGLVRGSGGYEQYF. DNA of the CDR3: TGTGCTAGTGGTTTGGTAAGAGGTAGCGGGGGGTACGAGCAGTACTTC.